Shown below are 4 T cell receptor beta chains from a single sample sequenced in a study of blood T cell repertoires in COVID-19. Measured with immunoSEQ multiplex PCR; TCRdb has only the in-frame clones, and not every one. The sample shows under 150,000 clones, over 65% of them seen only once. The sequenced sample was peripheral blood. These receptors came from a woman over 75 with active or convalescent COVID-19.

The CDR3 protein is CASKQGDYGYTF. The CDR3 bases are TGTGCCAGCAAACAGGGAGACTATGGCTACACCTTC. V is TRBV11-1 and J is TRBJ1-2, with a weak D call TRBD1 (6 bases). Germline CDR1 is SGHAT and CDR2 is FQDESV (reference sequence). The CDR3 contains 12 residues. The V end lost 7 bases, the J end lost 3 bases, and 9 bases lay between the germline ends.

CDR3 residues: CASSPPGVNTEAFF. CDR3 sequence (DNA): TGTGCCAGCAGTCCGCCGGGAGTGAACACTGAAGCTTTCTTT. The rearrangement joins TRBV27 to TRBJ1-1; D is ambiguous. V was pared by 5 bases and J by 0 bases, with 10 bases between. Germline V CDR1 and CDR2: MNHEY, SMNVEV (reference sequence). The CDR3 sequence is 14 residues long.

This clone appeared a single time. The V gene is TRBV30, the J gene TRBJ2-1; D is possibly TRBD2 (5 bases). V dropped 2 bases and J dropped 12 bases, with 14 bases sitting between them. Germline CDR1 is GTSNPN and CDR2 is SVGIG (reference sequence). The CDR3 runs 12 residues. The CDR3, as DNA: TGTGCCTGGAGTATCCGTTTAGCGTCGCAGTTCTTC. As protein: CAWSIRLASQFF.

CDR3 region: CASSPGGDRGFAFF. The DNA of the CDR3 is TGCGCCAGCAGCCCGGGAGGGGACAGGGGGTTCGCTTTCTTT. The chain is built from TRBV5-1 and TRBJ1-1, with TRBD1 identical over 11 bases. The CDR3 sequence is 14 residues long. The germline gives CDR1 SGHRS, CDR2 YFSETQ. Trimming took 4 bases from V and 11 from J; bases not matched to a gene: 10.